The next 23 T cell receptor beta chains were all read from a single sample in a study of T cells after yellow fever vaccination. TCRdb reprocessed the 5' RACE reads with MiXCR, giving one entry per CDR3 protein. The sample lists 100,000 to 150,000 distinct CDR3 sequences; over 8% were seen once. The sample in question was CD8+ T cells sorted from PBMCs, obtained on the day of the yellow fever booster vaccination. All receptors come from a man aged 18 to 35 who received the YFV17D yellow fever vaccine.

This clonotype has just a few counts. CDR3 coding DNA: TGTGCCAGCTCCCAATCGAGGACGGCTAACTATGGCTACACCTTC. This sequence encodes CASSQSRTANYGYTF. The chain recombines TRBV6-2 or TRBV6-3 with TRBJ1-2; no clear D gene. This CDR3 is built from 15 residues. Trimming took off 8 bases at V and 0 bases at J, with 16 bases between the two ends. CDR1 and CDR2 from the germline V gene are MNHEY and SVGEGT.

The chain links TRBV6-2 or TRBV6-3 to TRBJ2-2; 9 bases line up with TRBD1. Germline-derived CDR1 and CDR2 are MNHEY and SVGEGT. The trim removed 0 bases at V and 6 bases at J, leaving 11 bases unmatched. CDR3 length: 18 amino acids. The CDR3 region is CASSYSEPGTGIAGELFF. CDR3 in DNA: TGTGCCAGCAGTTACTCAGAACCCGGGACAGGGATAGCCGGGGAGCTGTTTTTT.

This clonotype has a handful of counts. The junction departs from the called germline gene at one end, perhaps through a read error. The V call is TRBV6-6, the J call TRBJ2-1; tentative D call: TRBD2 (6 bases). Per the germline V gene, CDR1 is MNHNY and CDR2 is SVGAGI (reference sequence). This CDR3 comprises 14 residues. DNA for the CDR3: TGTGCCAGCAGTTTAGGGGACTCCGACAATGAGCAGTTCTTC. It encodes CASSLGDSDNEQFF.

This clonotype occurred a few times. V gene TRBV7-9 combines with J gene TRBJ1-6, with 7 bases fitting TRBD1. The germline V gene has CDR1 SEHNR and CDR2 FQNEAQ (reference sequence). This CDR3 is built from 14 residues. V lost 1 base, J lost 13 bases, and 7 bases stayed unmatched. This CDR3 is CASSLGGTANPLHF. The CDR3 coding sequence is TGTGCCAGCAGCTTAGGGGGGACAGCTAATCCCCTCCACTTT. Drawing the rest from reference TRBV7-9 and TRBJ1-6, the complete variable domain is DTGVSQNPRHKITKRGQNVTFRCDPISEHNRLYWYRQTLGQGPEFLTYFQNEAQLEKSRLLSDRFSAERPKGSFSTLEIQRTEQGDSAMYLCASSLGGTANPLHFGNGTRLTVT.

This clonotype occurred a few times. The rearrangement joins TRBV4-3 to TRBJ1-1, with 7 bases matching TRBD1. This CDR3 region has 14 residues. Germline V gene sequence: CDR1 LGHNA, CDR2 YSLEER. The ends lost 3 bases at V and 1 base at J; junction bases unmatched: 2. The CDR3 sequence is CASSQYRGNTEAFF. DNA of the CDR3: TGCGCCAGCAGCCAGTACAGGGGGAACACTGAAGCTTTCTTT.

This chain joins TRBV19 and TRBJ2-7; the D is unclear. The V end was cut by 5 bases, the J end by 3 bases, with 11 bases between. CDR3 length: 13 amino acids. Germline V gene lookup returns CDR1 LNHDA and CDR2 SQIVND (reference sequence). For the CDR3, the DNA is TGTGCCAGTAGTCCCGCACAGAGCTACGAGCAGTACTTC. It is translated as CASSPAQSYEQYF. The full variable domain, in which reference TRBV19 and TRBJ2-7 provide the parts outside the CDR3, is DGGITQSPKYLFRKEGQNVTLSCEQNLNHDAMYWYRQDPGQGLRLIYYSQIVNDFQKGDIAEGYSVSREKKESFPLTVTSAQKNPTAFYLCASSPAQSYEQYFGPGTRLTVT.

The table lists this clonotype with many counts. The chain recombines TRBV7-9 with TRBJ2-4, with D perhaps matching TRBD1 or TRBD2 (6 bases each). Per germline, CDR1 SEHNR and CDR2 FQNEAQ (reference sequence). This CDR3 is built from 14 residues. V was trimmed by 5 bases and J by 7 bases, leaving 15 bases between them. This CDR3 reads CASSPRQAGNIQYF. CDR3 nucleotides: TGTGCCAGCAGCCCCCGACAGGCGGGGAACATTCAGTACTTC.

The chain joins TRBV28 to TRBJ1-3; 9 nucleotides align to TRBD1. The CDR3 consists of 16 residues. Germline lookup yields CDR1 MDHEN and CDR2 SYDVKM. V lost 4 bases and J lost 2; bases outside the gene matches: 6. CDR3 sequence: CASSSPRTGAGNTIYF. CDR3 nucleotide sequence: TGTGCCAGCAGTTCTCCCAGGACAGGGGCTGGAAACACCATATATTTT. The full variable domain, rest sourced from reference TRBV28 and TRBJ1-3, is DVKVTQSSRYLVKRTGEKVFLECVQDMDHENMFWYRQDPGLGLRLIYFSYDVKMKEKGDIPEGYSVSREKKERFSLILESASTNQTSMYLCASSSPRTGAGNTIYFGEGSWLTVV.

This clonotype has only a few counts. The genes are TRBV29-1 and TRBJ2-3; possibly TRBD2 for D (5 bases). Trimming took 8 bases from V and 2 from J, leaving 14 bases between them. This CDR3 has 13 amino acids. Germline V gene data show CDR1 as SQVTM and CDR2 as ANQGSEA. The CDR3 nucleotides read TGCAGCTATGTGCTAGCAGACACAGATACGCAGTATTTT. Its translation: CSYVLADTDTQYF.

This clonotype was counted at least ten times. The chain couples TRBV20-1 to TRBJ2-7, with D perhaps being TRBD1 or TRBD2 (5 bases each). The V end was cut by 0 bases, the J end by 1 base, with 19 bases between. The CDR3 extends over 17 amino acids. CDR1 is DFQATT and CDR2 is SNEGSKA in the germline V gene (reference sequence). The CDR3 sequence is CSARDPGTPHGSYEQYV. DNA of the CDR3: TGCAGTGCTAGAGATCCAGGGACCCCCCATGGGTCCTACGAGCAGTACGTC.

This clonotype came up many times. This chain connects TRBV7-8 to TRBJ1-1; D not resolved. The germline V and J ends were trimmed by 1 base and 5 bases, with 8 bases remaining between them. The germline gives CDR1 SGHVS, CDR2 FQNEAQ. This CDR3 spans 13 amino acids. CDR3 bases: TGTGCCAGCAGCTTAGAGATCGCGACTGAAGCTTTCTTT. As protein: CASSLEIATEAFF.

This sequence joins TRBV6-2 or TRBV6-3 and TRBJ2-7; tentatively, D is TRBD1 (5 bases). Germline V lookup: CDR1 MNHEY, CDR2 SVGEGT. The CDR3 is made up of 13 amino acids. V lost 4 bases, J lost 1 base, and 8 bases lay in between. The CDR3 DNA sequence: TGTGCCAGCAGTTCCCGACAGTCCTACGAGCAGTACTTC. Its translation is CASSSRQSYEQYF.

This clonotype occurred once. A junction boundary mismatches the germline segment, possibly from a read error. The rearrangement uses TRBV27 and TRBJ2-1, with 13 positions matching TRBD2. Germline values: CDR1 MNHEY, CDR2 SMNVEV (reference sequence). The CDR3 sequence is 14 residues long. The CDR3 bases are TGTGCCAGCAAGACTAGCGGGGGGCTGGTTGAGCGGTTCTTC. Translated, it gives CASKTSGGLVERFF.

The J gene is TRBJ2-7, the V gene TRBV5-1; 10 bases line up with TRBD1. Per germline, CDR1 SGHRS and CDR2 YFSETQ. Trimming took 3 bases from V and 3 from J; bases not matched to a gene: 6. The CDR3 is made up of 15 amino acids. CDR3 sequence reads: CASSSGTGALYEQYF. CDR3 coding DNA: TGCGCCAGCAGCTCGGGGACAGGGGCGCTCTACGAGCAGTACTTC. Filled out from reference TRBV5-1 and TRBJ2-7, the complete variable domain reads KAGVTQTPRYLIKTRGQQVTLSCSPISGHRSVSWYQQTPGQGLQFLFEYFSETQRNKGNFPGRFSGRQFSNSRSEMNVSTLELGDSALYLCASSSGTGALYEQYFGPGTRLTVT.

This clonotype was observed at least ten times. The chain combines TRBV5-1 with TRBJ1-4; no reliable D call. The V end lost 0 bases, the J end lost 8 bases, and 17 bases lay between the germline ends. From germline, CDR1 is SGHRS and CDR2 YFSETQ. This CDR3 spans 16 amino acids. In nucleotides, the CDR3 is TGCGCCAGCAGCTTGGGTCCGTCGGGAGATGGGGAAAAACTGTTTTTT. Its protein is CASSLGPSGDGEKLFF.

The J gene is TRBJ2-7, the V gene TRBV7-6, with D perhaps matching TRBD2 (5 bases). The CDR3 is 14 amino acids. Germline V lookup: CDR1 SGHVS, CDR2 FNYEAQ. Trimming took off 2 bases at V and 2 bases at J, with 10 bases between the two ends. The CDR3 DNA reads TGTGCCAGCAGCTTATACGGGGAAACCTACGAGCAGTACGTC. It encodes CASSLYGETYEQYV.

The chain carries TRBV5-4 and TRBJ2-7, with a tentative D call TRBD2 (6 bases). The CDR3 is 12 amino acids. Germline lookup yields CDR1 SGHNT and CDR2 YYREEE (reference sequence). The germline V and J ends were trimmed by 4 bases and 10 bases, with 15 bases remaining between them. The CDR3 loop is CASSPGGYSQYF. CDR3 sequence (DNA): TGTGCCAGCAGCCCTGGGGGGTACAGCCAGTACTTC. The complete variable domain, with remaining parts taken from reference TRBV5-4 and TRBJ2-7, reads ETGVTQSPTHLIKTRGQQVTLRCSSQSGHNTVSWYQQALGQGPQFIFQYYREEENGRGNFPPRFSGLQFPNYSSELNVNALELDDSALYLCASSPGGYSQYFGPGTRLTVT.

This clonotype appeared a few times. CDR3 nucleotides: TGTGCCAGCAGTTTCGTTATGGAGGGAGGCGATGGCTACACCTTC. This translates into CASSFVMEGGDGYTF. The chain employs TRBV27 and TRBJ1-2; the D is unclear. The V end lost 3 bases, the J end lost 6 bases, and 17 bases lay between the germline ends. Germline V gene sequence: CDR1 MNHEY, CDR2 SMNVEV (reference sequence). CDR3 length: 15 amino acids.

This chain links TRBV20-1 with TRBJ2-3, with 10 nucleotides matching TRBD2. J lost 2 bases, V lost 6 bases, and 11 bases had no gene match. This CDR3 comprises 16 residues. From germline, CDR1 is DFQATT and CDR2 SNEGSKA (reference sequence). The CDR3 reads CSAALLAGAYTDTQYF. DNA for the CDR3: TGCAGTGCCGCCCTTCTAGCGGGGGCCTACACAGATACGCAGTATTTT.

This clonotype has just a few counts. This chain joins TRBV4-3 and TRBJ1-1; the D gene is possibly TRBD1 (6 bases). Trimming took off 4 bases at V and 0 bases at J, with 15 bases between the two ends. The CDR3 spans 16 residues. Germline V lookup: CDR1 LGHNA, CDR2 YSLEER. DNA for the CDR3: TGCGCCAGCAGCCTCAACTACGGGGGCATGAACACTGAAGCTTTCTTT. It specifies CASSLNYGGMNTEAFF.

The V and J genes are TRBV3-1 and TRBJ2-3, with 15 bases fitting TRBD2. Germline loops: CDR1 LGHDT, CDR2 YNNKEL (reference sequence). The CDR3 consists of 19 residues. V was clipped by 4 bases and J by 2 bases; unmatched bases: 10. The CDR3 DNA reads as TGTGCCAGCAGCCTTGGGGGACTAGCGGGGGGAGCACACACAGATACGCAGTATTTT. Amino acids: CASSLGGLAGGAHTDTQYF.

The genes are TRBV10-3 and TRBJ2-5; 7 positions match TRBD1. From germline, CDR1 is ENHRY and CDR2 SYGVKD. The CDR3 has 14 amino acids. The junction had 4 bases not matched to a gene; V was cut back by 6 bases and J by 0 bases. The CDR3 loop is CAISWDRHQETQYF. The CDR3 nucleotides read TGTGCCATCAGCTGGGACAGACACCAAGAGACCCAGTACTTC.

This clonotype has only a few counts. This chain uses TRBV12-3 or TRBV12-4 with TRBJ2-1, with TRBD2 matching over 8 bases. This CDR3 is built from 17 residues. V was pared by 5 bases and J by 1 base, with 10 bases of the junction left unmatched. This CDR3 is CASSGLLSGGSYNEQFF. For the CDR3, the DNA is TGTGCCAGCAGTGGCCTTTTGAGCGGGGGATCCTACAATGAGCAGTTCTTC.